This T cell receptor beta chain was sequenced for a study of T-cell reconstitution after alpha-beta-depleted transplantation in children. This clonotype turned up a few times. The authors prepared the TCRbeta library with unique molecular identifiers. Using its own MiXCR run on the PCR reads, TCRdb lists one record per CDR3 protein. The sample carries tens of thousands of distinct CDR3 sequences, around 50% recorded once. The CDR3 totals 13 residues. Germline lookup yields CDR1 MNHEY and CDR2 SVGAGI. V was pared by 0 bases and J by 9 bases, with 10 bases between. The genes are TRBV6-5 and TRBJ2-3; D remains unclear. This TCR came from a boy younger than two with SCID, due to receive a stem cell transplant. This specimen consisted of peripheral blood, obtained before TCRalphabeta/CD19-depleted stem cell transplant. The CDR3: CASSYSNGRTQYF. The CDR3 nucleotides are TGTGCCAGCAGTTACTCGAATGGTAGAACGCAGTATTTT.